The entry below describes one T cell receptor (beta chain). This clonotype was observed a few times. What antigen it recognizes has not been identified. No much larger clone exists at a distance of one base, and base qualities are not known. The treatment or condition label on this specimen signifies: live attenuated yellow fever vaccine strain. PBMCs were isolated from peripheral blood using a standard Ficoll-Paque protocol. Dynabeads CD4 and CD8 positive selection kits were used to isolate CD4 and CD8 T-cell fractions. TriZol was used to extract RNA from bulk PBMCs, from CD4 and CD8 fractions, and from dextramer-positive and dextramer-negative fractions. These data are taken from a study of T cells after yellow fever vaccination (dated by TCRdb to the late 2010s). Some background on the complete study: Libraries from fractions with low cell numbers were prepared with the SMART-Seq v4 Ultra Low Input RNA kit. Blood was collected at multiple timepoints before and after primary and secondary immunization, and bulk PBMC replicates and cell subsets were isolated. To follow T-cell clones before and after both primary and booster YFV17D yellow fever vaccination, bulk TCR alpha and beta repertoires underwent longitudinal sequencing. Two healthy male donors made up the cohort, one aged 18 to 30 years and the other aged 30 to 40 years. Broader findings and caveats from the paper: Because only two donors were included in the study, the extent to which the findings can be generalized is limited. After the booster, most of the clones that had expanded following primary vaccination were detected again (roughly 96% of CD4 and around 90% of CD8), which suggests that memory was broadly maintained. The secondary T-cell response was weaker than the primary response but faster, peaking on day 5 instead of day 15. FACS-sorted repertoires could contain abundant contaminating clonotypes from the bulk population, so computational filtering was required. A small fraction of clonotypes showed up in both the CD4 and CD8 compartments, probably as a result of convergent recombination.

The CDR3 holds 15 amino acids from the cysteine to the phenylalanine. The DNA shown is the 45-base CDR3, in frame from base 1. CDR1 SGHVS and CDR2 FQNEAQ are derived from the germline V gene. Trimming at the junction amounts to 4 bases on V and 7 bases on J, and the germline ends lie 19 bases apart. TCR cDNA was synthesized by 5'RACE template switching, which introduced a universal primer site and unique molecular identifiers. Priming for cDNA synthesis came from both the TCR alpha and TCR beta constant segments. Library amplification used two PCR steps, and the second PCR step added sample barcodes and sequencing adapters. Sequencing of libraries was performed on Illumina HiSeq 2500 (2x100 bp) or NovaSeq (2x150 bp). From the authors' description of their analysis: Demultiplexing of reads and collapsing into UMI consensus sequences were performed with MIGEC, and V(D)J alignment was carried out with MiXCR. Using edgeR on replicate PBMC samples, clonotypes were called vaccine-responding if FDR was below 0.01 and the log2 fold change was above 5 up to day 15. Each bulk clonotype was labeled CD4 or CD8 based on which sequenced repertoire, CD4 or CD8, contained the clonotype at higher abundance. TCRdb handled the public reads itself, with Q25 trimming in fastp and clone calling in MiXCR, and kept productive beta chains. Rows are combined by CDR3 protein, so each entry shows the most common genes and DNA. The V and J calls and clone size are TCRdb's, not the authors'. The sample records tens of thousands of distinct CDR3 sequences, around 7% of which are singletons. Around 38% of the sample is held by the ten biggest clonotypes.

The chain links TRBV7-8 with TRBJ1-2, with TRBD1 perhaps the D gene, on 5 matching bases. The sample in question was CD8+ T cells sorted from PBMCs, obtained on the day of the yellow fever booster vaccination. The TCR sequence derives from a man younger than 45 who received the YFV17D yellow fever vaccine. For the CDR3, the sequence is CASSSPNQGPPGYTF. The sequenced DNA is TGTGCCAGCAGCTCACCAAATCAGGGCCCTCCTGGCTACACCTTC.